The subject of this entry is one T cell receptor beta chain. Study members were between roughly 18 and 89 years old and lived in approximately 25 US regions. The method was immunoSEQ multiplex PCR; TCRdb's version includes in-frame clones alone and lacks a portion of them. Counted here are under 200,000 clones, about 82% occurring once; the ten biggest clones make up about 6%. The data are from a study of blood T cell repertoires in COVID-19. In the study overall: Some COVID-19 samples were acute and others convalescent; all came from the United States, Italy and Spain.

The CDR3 totals 17 residues. Germline V gene data show CDR1 as LGHNA and CDR2 as YSLEER. V lost 0 bases, J lost 11 bases, and 22 bases lay in between. The sequence derives from a middle-aged man with acute COVID-19. Material for sequencing was PBMCs or T cells enriched from blood (not recorded which). V usage is TRBV4-3 and J usage is TRBJ1-4; D possibly corresponds to TRBD1 (5 bases). CDR3 residues: CASSQEVYRTTEHKLFF. CDR3 nucleotides: TGCGCCAGCAGCCAAGAGGTGTACAGGACCACGGAGCATAAACTGTTTTTT.